This paragraph reports one TCR beta chain. The CDR3 has 17 residues. Trimming took 0 bases from V and 3 from J, leaving 15 bases between them. Germline assignment: CDR1 SGHNT and CDR2 YYREEE (reference sequence). Assay used: immunoSEQ multiplex PCR; TCRdb lists only in-frame clones, some missing. The sample has roughly 40,000 clones, over 70% seen once. The sample belongs to a study of blood T cell repertoires in COVID-19. As for the study in general: Acute and convalescent COVID-19 specimens originated in the United States, Italy and Spain.

Sequencing was carried out using peripheral blood. This sequence was found in an elderly woman with acute or convalescent COVID-19. The chain joins TRBV5-4 to TRBJ1-4, with D perhaps matching TRBD1 (5 bases). The CDR3 nucleotides read TGTGCCAGCAGCTTGGGCGGCAGGGCTTCTGCTAATGAAAAACTGTTTTTT. Amino acid sequence: CASSLGGRASANEKLFF.